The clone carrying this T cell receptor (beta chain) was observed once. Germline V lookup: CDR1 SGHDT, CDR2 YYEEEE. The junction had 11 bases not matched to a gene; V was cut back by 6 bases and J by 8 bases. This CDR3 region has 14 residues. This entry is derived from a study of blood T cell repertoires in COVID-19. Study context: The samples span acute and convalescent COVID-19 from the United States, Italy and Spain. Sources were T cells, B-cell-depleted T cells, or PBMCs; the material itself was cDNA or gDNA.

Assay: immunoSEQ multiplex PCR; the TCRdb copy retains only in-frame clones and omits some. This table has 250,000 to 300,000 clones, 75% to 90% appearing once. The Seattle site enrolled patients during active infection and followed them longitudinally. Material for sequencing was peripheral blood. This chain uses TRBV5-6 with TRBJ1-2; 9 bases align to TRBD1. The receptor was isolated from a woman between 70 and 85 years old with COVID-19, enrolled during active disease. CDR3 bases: TGTGCCAGCATCTTTTACAGGGGGCGCGGAGGCTACACCTTC. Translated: CASIFYRGRGGYTF.